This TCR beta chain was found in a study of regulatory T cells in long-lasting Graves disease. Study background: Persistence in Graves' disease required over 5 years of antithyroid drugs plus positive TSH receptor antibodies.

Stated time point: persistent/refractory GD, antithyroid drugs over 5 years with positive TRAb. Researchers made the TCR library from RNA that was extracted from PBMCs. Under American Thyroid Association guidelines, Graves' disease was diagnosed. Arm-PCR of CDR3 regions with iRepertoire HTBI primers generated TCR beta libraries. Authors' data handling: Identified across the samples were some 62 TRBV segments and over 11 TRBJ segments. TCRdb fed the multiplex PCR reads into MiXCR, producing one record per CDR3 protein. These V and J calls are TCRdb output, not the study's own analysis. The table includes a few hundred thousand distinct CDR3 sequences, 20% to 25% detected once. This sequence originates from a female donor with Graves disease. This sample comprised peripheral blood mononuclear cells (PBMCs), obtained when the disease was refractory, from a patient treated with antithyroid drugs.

The CDR3, as DNA: TGTGCCAGCAGTTCCCAAAGGGGACAGGGATCTGAAAAACTGTTTTTT. Translating gives CASSSQRGQGSEKLFF. V usage is TRBV12-3 or TRBV12-4 and J usage is TRBJ1-4; TRBD1 agrees at 9 bases. The CDR3 has 16 residues. V gave up 4 bases and J gave up 7 bases; unmatched junction bases: 10.